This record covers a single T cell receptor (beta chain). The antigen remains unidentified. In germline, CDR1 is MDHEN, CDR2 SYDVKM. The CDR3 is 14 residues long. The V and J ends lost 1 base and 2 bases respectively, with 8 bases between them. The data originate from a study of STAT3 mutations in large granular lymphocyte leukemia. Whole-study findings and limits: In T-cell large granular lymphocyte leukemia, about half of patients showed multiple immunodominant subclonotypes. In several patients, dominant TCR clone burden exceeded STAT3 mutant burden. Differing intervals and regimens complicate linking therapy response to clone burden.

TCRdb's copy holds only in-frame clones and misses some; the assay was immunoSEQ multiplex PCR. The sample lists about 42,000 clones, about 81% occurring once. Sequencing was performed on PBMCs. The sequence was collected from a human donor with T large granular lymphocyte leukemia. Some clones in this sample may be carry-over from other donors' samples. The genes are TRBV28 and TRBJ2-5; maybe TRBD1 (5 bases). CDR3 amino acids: CASSLYRRQETQYF. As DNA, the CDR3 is TGTGCCAGCAGTTTATACAGGAGACAAGAGACCCAGTACTTC.